Presented here are 12 T cell receptor beta chains from one specimen sequenced in a study of blood T cell repertoires in COVID-19. Here immunoSEQ multiplex PCR was the method, and the copy in TCRdb shows in-frame clones only, minus some. The sample shows about 140,000 clones, around 86% of them seen only once. The sequenced material came from peripheral blood. These receptors all come from a woman aged 55-69 years with active or convalescent COVID-19.

The chain joins TRBV19 to TRBJ2-1; D is ambiguous. The CDR3 covers 14 residues. Germline CDR1 and CDR2: LNHDA and SQIVND (reference sequence). Trimming left V 4 bases short and J 0 bases short, with 7 bases between. The CDR3 DNA sequence: TGTGCCAGTAGTAACGGGTACTCCTACAATGAGCAGTTCTTC. Its translation is CASSNGYSYNEQFF.

J is TRBJ2-1 and V is TRBV7-9; D perhaps matches TRBD1 (8 bases). V dropped 7 bases and J dropped 8 bases, with 24 bases sitting between them. From germline, CDR1 is SEHNR and CDR2 FQNEAQ (reference sequence). The CDR3 has 16 amino acids. The CDR3 protein is CASMGLQGEGQYEQFF. As DNA, the CDR3 is TGTGCCAGCATGGGACTACAGGGGGAGGGTCAATATGAGCAGTTCTTC.

The genes are TRBV4-2 and TRBJ2-5, with 9 bases identical to TRBD2. CDR1 is LGHNA, CDR2 YNFKEQ, per germline. This CDR3 spans 15 amino acids. J gave up 2 bases and V 3 bases, and 4 bases lay outside the gene matches. Here the CDR3 reads CASSQPGLAQETQYF. Written as DNA, the CDR3 is TGTGCCAGCAGCCAGCCGGGACTAGCACAAGAGACCCAGTACTTC.

J is TRBJ2-5 and V is TRBV5-1; 7 bases line up with TRBD2. The J segment lost 0 bases and the V segment lost 5 bases, leaving 10 bases of the junction unmatched. CDR3 size: 16 residues. Germline V lookup: CDR1 SGHRS, CDR2 YFSETQ. CDR3 nucleotides: TGCGCCAGCAGGGAAGGCGGCGGGGGTTACCAAGAGACCCAGTACTTC. Translating it yields CASREGGGGYQETQYF.

The gene calls are TRBV24-1 and TRBJ2-7; D is possibly TRBD1 (6 bases). CDR1 and CDR2 (germline): KGHDR, SFDVKD. Trimming took off 4 bases at V and 0 bases at J, with 12 bases between the two ends. The CDR3 extends over 15 amino acids. In nucleotides, the CDR3 is TGTGCCACCAGTGAACCCCGGGACAACTCCTACGAGCAGTACTTC. It is translated as CATSEPRDNSYEQYF.

The gene calls are TRBV5-4 and TRBJ1-1; 12 bases align to TRBD1. V shed 4 bases, J shed 1 base, and the junction held 5 bases outside the gene matches. This CDR3 is built from 16 residues. CDR1 is SGHNT and CDR2 is YYREEE in the germline V gene (reference sequence). The CDR3 DNA is TGTGCCAGCAGCCCTGGGACAGGGGGCCGGAACACTGAAGCTTTCTTT. Translating it yields CASSPGTGGRNTEAFF.

V and J are TRBV11-2 and TRBJ2-7; maybe TRBD1 (8 bases). V shed 5 bases and J shed 3 bases, with 20 bases lying between them. CDR1 and CDR2 from the germline V gene are SGHAT and FQNNGV. The CDR3 loop spans 16 amino acids. This CDR3 is CASSPQGASGLYEQYF. CDR3 nucleotides: TGTGCCAGCAGCCCCCAGGGGGCTAGCGGACTCTACGAGCAGTACTTC.

This clone has just one count. This chain connects TRBV6-1 to TRBJ2-7; 12 positions match TRBD2. The CDR3 contains 16 residues. V dropped 2 bases and J dropped 3; count of bases not matched to a gene: 5. The germline V gene encodes CDR1 MNHNS and CDR2 SASEGT. The CDR3 nucleotides read TGTGCCAGCAGTGAAAGGACTAGCGGGGCTGGCTACGAGCAGTACTTC. Translating gives CASSERTSGAGYEQYF.

This chain links TRBV9 with TRBJ1-2; no clear D gene. Trimming pared 0 bases from V and 2 bases from J, leaving 8 bases between. The CDR3 extends over 14 amino acids. The germline CDR1 and CDR2 sequences are SGDLS and YYNGEE. The CDR3 here is CASSVGAANYGYTF. CDR3 nucleotides: TGTGCCAGCAGCGTAGGGGCAGCAAACTATGGCTACACCTTC.

The gene calls are TRBV7-9 and TRBJ1-4; D may be TRBD1 (6 bases). The CDR3 contains 15 residues. Germline V lookup: CDR1 SEHNR, CDR2 FQNEAQ (reference sequence). V was cut by 2 bases and J by 8 bases, with 15 bases left in between. In nucleotides, the CDR3 is TGTGCCAGCAGCTTAAAACAGGGACAAGGGGAAAAACTGTTTTTT. The encoded protein is CASSLKQGQGEKLFF.

This chain links TRBV11-2 with TRBJ1-1; TRBD1 matches at 7 bases. The CDR3 spans 15 residues. Germline-derived CDR1 and CDR2 are SGHAT and FQNNGV. V gave up 5 bases and J gave up 0 bases; unmatched junction bases: 6. CDR3 sequence (DNA): TGTGCCAGCAGCCAGATCAGGGGGATGAACACTGAAGCTTTCTTT. This sequence encodes CASSQIRGMNTEAFF.

This sequence joins TRBV19 and TRBJ1-2; TRBD1 aligns across 7 bases. CDR3 length: 15 residues. The ends lost 5 bases at V and 4 bases at J; junction bases unmatched: 10. Germline CDR1 and CDR2: LNHDA and SQIVND (reference sequence). Written as DNA, the CDR3 is TGTGCCAGTAGTTATAAGGACAGGCCCCTCTATGGCTACACCTTC. It yields the protein CASSYKDRPLYGYTF.